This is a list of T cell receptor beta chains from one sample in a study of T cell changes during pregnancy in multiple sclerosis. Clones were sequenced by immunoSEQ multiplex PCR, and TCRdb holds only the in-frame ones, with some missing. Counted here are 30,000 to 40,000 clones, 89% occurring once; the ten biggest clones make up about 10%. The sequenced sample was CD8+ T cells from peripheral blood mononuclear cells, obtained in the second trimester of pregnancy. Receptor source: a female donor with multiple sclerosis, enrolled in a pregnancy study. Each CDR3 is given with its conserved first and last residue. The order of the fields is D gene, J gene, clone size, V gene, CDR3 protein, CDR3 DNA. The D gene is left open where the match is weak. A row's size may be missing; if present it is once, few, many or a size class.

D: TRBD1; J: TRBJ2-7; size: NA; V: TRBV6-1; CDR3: CASSEDVTGGYEQYF; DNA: TGTGCCAGCAGTGAAGATGTGACAGGGGGCTACGAGCAGTACTTC
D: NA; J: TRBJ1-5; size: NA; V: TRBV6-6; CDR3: CASTAGEYSNQPQHF; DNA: TGTGCCAGCACCGCGGGGGAGTATAGCAATCAGCCCCAGCATTTT
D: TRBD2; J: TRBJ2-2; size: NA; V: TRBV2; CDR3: CASNRTSGRKNTGELFF; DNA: TGTGCCAGCAACAGGACTAGCGGGAGGAAGAACACCGGGGAGCTGTTTTTT
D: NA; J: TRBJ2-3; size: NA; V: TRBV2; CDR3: CANPLRFSTDTQYF; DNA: TGTGCCAACCCACTACGCTTCTCCACAGATACGCAGTATTTT
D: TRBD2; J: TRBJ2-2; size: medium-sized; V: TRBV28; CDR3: CASSLGTTHTGELFF; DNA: TGTGCCAGCAGTTTAGGGACTACCCACACCGGGGAGCTGTTTTTT
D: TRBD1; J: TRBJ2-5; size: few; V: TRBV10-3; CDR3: CATQPSGGQGQETQYF; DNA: TGTGCCACCCAACCCTCAGGGGGACAGGGACAAGAGACCCAGTACTTC
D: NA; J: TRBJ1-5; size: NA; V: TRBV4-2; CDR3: CASSQGPSSPNQPQHF; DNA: TGTGCCAGCAGCCAAGGACCTAGTTCGCCCAATCAGCCCCAGCATTTT
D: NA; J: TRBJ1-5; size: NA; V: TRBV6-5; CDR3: CASRPYSNQPQHF; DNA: TGTGCCAGCAGGCCCTATAGCAATCAGCCCCAGCATTTT
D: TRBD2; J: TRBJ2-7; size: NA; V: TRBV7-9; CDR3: CASSGDLAGDFYEQYF; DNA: TGTGCCAGCAGCGGAGATCTAGCGGGAGACTTCTACGAGCAGTACTTC
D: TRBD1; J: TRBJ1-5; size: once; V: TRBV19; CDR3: CASSPRPGTGGNQPQHF; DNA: TGTGCCAGTAGTCCTCGCCCCGGGACAGGGGGGAATCAGCCCCAGCATTTT